The 6 T cell receptor beta chains listed next were all sequenced from one sample in a study of cytomegalovirus exposure and HLA in healthy donors. The PCR was carried out with 60 Vbeta primers and 13 Jbeta primers. Measured with immunoSEQ multiplex PCR; TCRdb has only the in-frame clones, and not every one. The table has 90,000 to 120,000 clones, around 78% seen once; the top ten hold 7.5% to 9%. Sequenced material: PBMCs. All receptors come from a man aged 25-45 years in good health and CMV-seronegative.

The chain combines TRBV11-1 with TRBJ2-1; 9 bases align to TRBD2. After removal of 3 bases from V and 5 bases from J, the junction contained 11 bases not matched to a gene. This CDR3 spans 17 amino acids. Per germline, CDR1 SGHAT and CDR2 FQDESV (reference sequence). The CDR3 region is CASSFRVSSGEHNEQFF. The CDR3 DNA reads as TGTGCCAGCAGCTTCCGAGTTTCTAGCGGGGAACACAATGAGCAGTTCTTC.

DNA for the CDR3: TGTGCCAGCAGCTTGGACAGGGGCTCTGGAAACACCATATATTTT. This encodes CASSLDRGSGNTIYF. V usage is TRBV7-7 and J usage is TRBJ1-3, with 9 bases matching TRBD1. The length of the CDR3 is 15 residues. The germline V gene has CDR1 SSHAT and CDR2 FNYEAQ (reference sequence). J gave up 0 bases and V 3 bases, and 0 bases lay outside the gene matches.

In DNA, the CDR3 is TGTGCCAGCAGTACACAAGGACTGCCGGGAGGAAACACCATATATTTT. Translating it yields CASSTQGLPGGNTIYF. The chain has TRBV27 and TRBJ1-3; D not certain. Trimming cost V 5 bases and J 4 bases, with 18 bases left between them. Germline V lookup: CDR1 MNHEY, CDR2 SMNVEV (reference sequence). The CDR3 has 16 residues.

CDR3 region: CASLGGETETQYF. For the CDR3, the DNA is TGTGCCAGCTTAGGAGGGGAAACAGAGACCCAGTACTTC. The V gene is TRBV7-6, the J gene TRBJ2-5; D may be TRBD2 (6 bases). Deletions cut 8 bases from V and 4 bases from J, with 14 bases between. Germline V gives CDR1 SGHVS, CDR2 FNYEAQ. The CDR3 runs to 13 residues.

The genes are TRBV19 and TRBJ2-1; 10 nucleotides line up with TRBD2. The V segment lost 4 bases and the J segment 6 bases; nucleotides outside the gene matches: 6. This CDR3 has 15 amino acids. Germline values: CDR1 LNHDA, CDR2 SQIVND (reference sequence). Here the CDR3 reads CASSTAGGPSNEQFF. CDR3 coding DNA: TGTGCCAGTAGTACAGCGGGAGGGCCCTCCAATGAGCAGTTCTTC.

The chain carries TRBV7-2 and TRBJ2-1, with 7 positions matching TRBD1. With 2 bases clipped from V and 3 bases from J, the junction kept 1 base outside the gene matches. This CDR3 is 14 amino acids long. The V gene's germline CDR1 is SGHTA and CDR2 FQGNSA. The CDR3 reads CASSLRTGYNEQFF. For the CDR3, the DNA is TGTGCCAGCAGCTTACGGACAGGCTACAATGAGCAGTTCTTC.